This T cell receptor beta chain is drawn from a study of spatial heterogeneity in lung cancer. Time point denoted: blood at routine non-recurrence follow-up after resection. Sequencing covered unsorted whole RNA taken from tumor, nontumor lung or frozen PBMC. The CDR3 covers 15 residues. The germline gives CDR1 SQVTM, CDR2 ANQGSEA. V lost 3 bases to trimming and J lost 0 bases, with 12 bases between them. TCRdb passed the 5' RACE reads through MiXCR, listing each CDR3 protein once. Of 110,000 or so distinct CDR3 sequences listed, 11% are singletons. This clonotype was recorded at least ten times. The TCR comes from a female donor with early-stage non-small cell lung cancer. V is TRBV29-1 and J is TRBJ1-5; the D gene is possibly TRBD1 (5 bases). This sample comprised PBMCs, obtained at follow-up. The CDR3 nucleotides read TGCAGCGTTGACCCCCAAGACAGTAGCAATCAGCCCCAGCATTTT. This gives the protein CSVDPQDSSNQPQHF.